This TCR beta chain was obtained from a study of response to subunit inactivated influenza vaccine. Findings of the study overall: Researchers suggested that each seasonal influenza vaccination recruits few new T cells.

TCRdb re-analysed the RT-PCR reads in MiXCR, keeping a single row per CDR3 protein. The table records about 700,000 distinct CDR3 sequences, around 13% of them present only once. This clonotype was detected a few times. Antigen unknown. Germline V lookup: CDR1 MNHEY, CDR2 SVGEGT. V was clipped by 6 bases and J by 4 bases, with 12 bases between them. The length of the CDR3 is 13 residues. The rearrangement uses TRBV6-2 or TRBV6-3 and TRBJ2-5; D not resolved. Source: PBMCs from blood, taken around 14 days before vaccination. This TCR was sampled from a man over 45 who received an inactivated influenza vaccine. The chain's CDR3 is CASRDPVPETQYF. The CDR3 DNA reads as TGTGCCAGCAGGGACCCGGTCCCAGAGACCCAGTACTTC.